This TCR beta chain was captured by sequencing in a study of CD8 T cells in ankylosing spondylitis. General observations from the study: Ankylosing spondylitis blood appeared to be characterized by a TCR beta motif of about eight highly homologous variants.

The germline V and J ends were trimmed by 6 bases and 5 bases, with 13 bases remaining between them. The CDR3 consists of 12 residues. From germline, CDR1 is DFQATT and CDR2 SNEGSKA (reference sequence). This clonotype has more than one count but fewer than ten. Its specificity is not known. Quantitative 5'-RACE was performed with molecular barcodes, and it yielded the TCR beta libraries. Using its own MiXCR run on the 5' RACE reads, TCRdb lists one record per CDR3 protein. The sample has fewer than 750,000 distinct CDR3 sequences, around 19% seen once. The sequenced sample consisted of blood, either unsorted or a sorted T cell fraction (not recorded which). V is TRBV20-1 and J is TRBJ1-2; D remains unclear. The receptor was derived from a male donor with ankylosing spondylitis. The DNA for the CDR3 is TGCAGTGCCAGGATGGGGAGTTATGGCTACACCTTC. Translating it yields CSARMGSYGYTF.